Listed below are T cell receptor beta chains from one sample, sequenced in a study of CD8 T cells in ankylosing spondylitis. In TCRdb, the 5' RACE reads were re-called with MiXCR into one record per CDR3 protein. Of about 450,000 distinct CDR3 sequences in the sample, roughly a quarter were seen once. Sequencing was done on a sample of blood, either unsorted or a sorted T cell fraction (not recorded which). The source is a male donor with ankylosing spondylitis. CDR3s include the opening cysteine and the closing phenylalanine or tryptophan. Each record gives: D gene, V gene, J gene, clone size, CDR3 protein, CDR3 DNA. D genes are given only for firm matches. Clone sizes are given selectively: once, few, many, or a class where the clone is expanded.

TRBD1	TRBV5-1	TRBJ1-4	-	CASSLTGGEEKLFF	TGCGCCAGCAGCTTGACAGGGGGTGAGGAAAAACTGTTTTTT
-	TRBV5-1	TRBJ2-5	many	CASSAKETQYF	TGCGCCAGCAGCGCTAAAGAGACCCAGTACTTC
-	TRBV4-2	TRBJ2-3	-	CASSQDSGAGDTQYF	TGTGCCAGCAGCCAAGACTCAGGGGCCGGGGATACGCAGTATTTT
-	TRBV12-3/TRBV12-4	TRBJ2-7	-	CASSLARGSSYEQYF	TGTGCCAGCAGTTTAGCGCGGGGTAGCTCCTACGAGCAGTACTTC
TRBD1	TRBV20-1	TRBJ2-7	-	CSASRDRPHEQYF	TGCAGTGCTTCCCGGGACAGGCCTCACGAGCAGTACTTC
TRBD1	TRBV12-3/TRBV12-4	TRBJ1-5	few	CASSVRDRDWVYSNQPQHF	TGTGCCAGCAGTGTCCGGGACAGGGACTGGGTTTATAGCAATCAGCCCCAGCATTTT
TRBD2	TRBV24-1	TRBJ2-3	-	CATSDFTASASGSYTQYF	TGTGCCACCAGTGATTTCACGGCCTCGGCTAGCGGGAGTTATACGCAGTATTTT
-	TRBV7-9	TRBJ2-6	-	CASSSGPLSGANVLTF	TGTGCCAGCAGCTCGGGACCCCTCTCTGGGGCCAACGTCCTGACTTTC
-	TRBV9	TRBJ1-1	few	CASSVGGRMNTEAFF	TGTGCCAGCAGCGTAGGTGGGCGAATGAACACTGAAGCTTTCTTT
-	TRBV5-6	TRBJ1-5	-	CASSLFGLWSNQPQHF	TGTGCCAGCAGCCTCTTCGGGTTATGGAGCAATCAGCCCCAGCATTTT
TRBD1	TRBV12-3/TRBV12-4	TRBJ2-1	many	CASSVDRGSYNEQFF	TGTGCCAGCAGCGTCGACAGGGGCTCCTACAATGAGCAGTTCTTC
TRBD1	TRBV7-2	TRBJ2-2	few	CASSYYRGDTGELFF	TGTGCCAGCAGTTATTACAGGGGGGACACCGGGGAGCTGTTTTTT
-	TRBV2	TRBJ1-5	few	CASRGYTGNQPQHF	TGTGCCAGCCGGGGCTATACCGGCAATCAGCCCCAGCATTTT
TRBD1	TRBV5-5	TRBJ2-1	few	CASSNFYRGDNEQFF	TGTGCCAGCAGCAATTTTTACAGGGGCGACAATGAGCAGTTCTTC
-	TRBV20-1	TRBJ1-4	few	CSARDQTGNEKLFF	TGCAGTGCTAGAGATCAAACAGGGAATGAAAAACTGTTTTTT
TRBD1	TRBV29-1	TRBJ1-2	-	CSVEEQGQVFYGYTF	TGCAGCGTTGAAGAACAGGGGCAGGTATTCTATGGCTACACCTTC
TRBD1	TRBV20-1	TRBJ1-1	-	CRQGNMNTEAFF	TGCAGACAGGGGAATATGAACACTGAAGCTTTCTTT
-	TRBV14	TRBJ2-3	-	CASSQGAGITDTQYF	TGTGCCAGCAGCCAAGGGGCAGGGATCACAGATACGCAGTATTTT
-	TRBV5-1	TRBJ1-1	many	CASSSQPNTEAFF	TGTGCCAGCAGCTCCCAGCCGAACACTGAAGCTTTCTTT
-	TRBV3-1	TRBJ2-5	-	CASSWGGRTGETQYF	TGTGCCAGCAGCTGGGGGGGCCGCACGGGAGAGACCCAGTACTTC
-	TRBV3-1	TRBJ2-5	-	CASSQMTSLVTQYF	TGTGCCAGCAGCCAAATGACTAGTCTTGTGACCCAGTACTTC
TRBD1	TRBV5-1	TRBJ1-1	few	CASTLGTGGTNTEAFF	TGCGCCAGCACCCTGGGGACAGGGGGCACGAACACTGAAGCTTTCTTT
-	TRBV5-1	TRBJ2-3	-	CASSPGWGESDTQYF	TGCGCCAGCAGCCCTGGTTGGGGAGAGTCAGATACGCAGTATTTT
TRBD2	TRBV5-1	TRBJ2-2	few	CASTIAGVDTGELFF	TGCGCCAGCACTATAGCGGGAGTTGACACCGGGGAGCTGTTTTTT
TRBD1	TRBV14	TRBJ2-5	-	CASSPETGGPEETQYF	TGTGCCAGCAGCCCAGAGACAGGGGGACCAGAAGAGACCCAGTACTTC
-	TRBV5-6	TRBJ1-5	-	CASSSQGWYSNQPQHF	TGTGCCAGCAGCTCCCAGGGTTGGTATAGCAATCAGCCCCAGCATTTT
TRBD2	TRBV5-1	TRBJ2-1	-	CASRSGTSGYNEQFF	TGCGCCAGCCGCTCCGGGACTAGCGGCTACAATGAGCAGTTCTTC
TRBD1	TRBV20-1	TRBJ1-2	-	CSARDRTGLTNGYTF	TGCAGTGCTAGGGACCGGACAGGCTTAACTAATGGCTACACCTTC
TRBD2	TRBV9	TRBJ2-1	-	CASSALAGGTAEQFF	TGTGCCAGCAGCGCCTTAGCGGGAGGGACAGCTGAGCAGTTCTTC
-	TRBV3-1	TRBJ2-7	-	CASTPGLQSYEQYF	TGTGCCAGCACTCCGGGACTTCAGTCCTACGAGCAGTACTTC
-	TRBV6-1	TRBJ2-7	-	CASSPAAGFTYEQYF	TGTGCCAGCAGCCCCGCAGCGGGCTTTACCTACGAGCAGTACTTC
-	TRBV6-1	TRBJ1-3	-	CASRTGPSGNTIYF	TGTGCCAGCAGGACAGGACCCTCTGGAAACACCATATATTTT
-	TRBV20-1	TRBJ1-5	-	CSAGAGDQPQHF	TGCAGTGCTGGAGCAGGGGATCAGCCCCAGCATTTT
TRBD2	TRBV20-1	TRBJ2-1	-	CSASSPGGRFYNEQFF	TGCAGTGCGAGCAGCCCAGGCGGGAGATTCTACAATGAGCAGTTCTTC
-	TRBV3-1	TRBJ2-5	-	CASSQGIYMAQYF	TGTGCCAGCAGCCAAGGGATTTATATGGCCCAGTACTTC
TRBD2	TRBV5-1	TRBJ2-1	few	CASSLASLAGVYGEQFF	TGCGCCAGCAGCTTGGCGTCCCTAGCGGGAGTTTATGGTGAGCAGTTCTTC
TRBD2	TRBV5-1	TRBJ2-2	few	CASSPSSGSDTGELFF	TGCGCCAGCAGCCCCTCTAGCGGGAGCGACACCGGGGAGCTGTTTTTT
TRBD1	TRBV5-1	TRBJ2-1	-	CASSRGQGGGHEQFF	TGCGCCAGCAGCCGAGGACAGGGAGGTGGCCATGAGCAGTTCTTC
-	TRBV20-1	TRBJ2-4	-	CSARRGVNIQYF	TGCAGTGCGCGAAGGGGGGTGAACATTCAGTACTTC
TRBD2	TRBV5-1	TRBJ2-1	few	CASRTSGANNEQFF	TGCGCCAGCCGGACTAGCGGGGCCAACAATGAGCAGTTCTTC
-	TRBV15	TRBJ1-1	few	CATSRGDTTGDTEAFF	TGTGCCACCAGCAGAGGGGATACCACAGGAGACACTGAAGCTTTCTTT
-	TRBV5-1	TRBJ2-3	few	CASSLGGGPAGDTQYF	TGCGCCAGCAGCTTGGGAGGCGGGCCAGCAGGGGATACGCAGTATTTT
-	TRBV20-1	TRBJ2-2	-	CSAYGSVGTGELFF	TGCAGTGCTTACGGCAGCGTGGGTACCGGGGAGCTGTTTTTT
TRBD2	TRBV7-8	TRBJ2-1	-	CASSFSGRGNEQFF	TGTGCCAGCAGCTTTAGCGGGAGAGGAAATGAGCAGTTCTTC
TRBD1	TRBV5-6	TRBJ1-4	-	CASSSRTGGEEKLFF	TGTGCCAGCAGCTCCCGGACAGGGGGGGAGGAAAAACTGTTTTTT
-	TRBV7-8	TRBJ2-7	-	CASLTPGYEQYF	TGTGCCAGTCTAACCCCCGGATACGAGCAGTACTTC
-	TRBV5-6	TRBJ1-5	few	CASSFGISNQPQHF	TGTGCCAGCAGCTTCGGGATCTCCAATCAGCCCCAGCATTTT
-	TRBV11-2	TRBJ2-3	-	CASSLDLQGGSTDTQYF	TGTGCCAGCAGCTTAGATCTGCAGGGGGGAAGCACAGATACGCAGTATTTT
TRBD1	TRBV25-1	TRBJ1-1	few	CASSELDRAAEAFF	TGTGCCAGCAGTGAACTGGACAGGGCTGCTGAAGCTTTCTTT
-	TRBV6-2/TRBV6-3	TRBJ1-5	few	CASSTRVSNQPQHF	TGTGCCAGCAGTACCAGGGTGTCCAATCAGCCCCAGCATTTT